Listed below are T cell receptor beta chains from one sample, sequenced in a study of Ad26.COV2.S vaccination and SARS-CoV-2 variants. Repertoires were generated with immunoSEQ multiplex PCR, while TCRdb's copy carries only in-frame clones and drops some. The sample yields some 180,000 clones, around 88% seen once. Sequenced material: peripheral blood, taken after recovery from COVID-19. These receptors came from a human donor who had recovered from COVID-19. Both conserved end residues are part of each CDR3. A D gene is named only where the DNA matches it firmly. Only some rows state a clone size, as once, few, many or a class for expanded clones.

J gene: TRBJ1-2
D gene: TRBD1
V gene: TRBV30
clone size: once
CDR3 protein: CAWSPGQGYGYTF
CDR3 DNA: TGTGCCTGGAGTCCGGGACAGGGATATGGCTACACCTTC

J gene: TRBJ1-5
D gene: -
V gene: TRBV30
clone size: -
CDR3 protein: CAWSVVQGPYSNQPQHF
CDR3 DNA: TGTGCCTGGAGTGTGGTACAGGGTCCTTATAGCAATCAGCCCCAGCATTTT

J gene: TRBJ1-1
D gene: -
V gene: TRBV28
clone size: -
CDR3 protein: CAISTLGTEAFF
CDR3 DNA: TGTGCCATCTCGACACTTGGGACTGAAGCTTTCTTT

J gene: TRBJ1-1
D gene: -
V gene: TRBV5-5
clone size: -
CDR3 protein: CASSLSGGNTEAFF
CDR3 DNA: TGTGCCAGCAGCTTGTCGGGGGGGAACACTGAAGCTTTCTTT

J gene: TRBJ1-1
D gene: -
V gene: TRBV6-5
clone size: -
CDR3 protein: CASTLIPNTEAFF
CDR3 DNA: TGTGCCAGCACATTAATCCCGAACACTGAAGCTTTCTTT

J gene: TRBJ2-3
D gene: TRBD2
V gene: TRBV3-1/TRBV3-2
clone size: -
CDR3 protein: CASSQMSSGGADTQYF
CDR3 DNA: TGTGCCAGCAGCCAAATGTCTAGCGGGGGGGCAGATACGCAGTATTTT

J gene: TRBJ2-3
D gene: -
V gene: TRBV7-2
clone size: few
CDR3 protein: CASSLVRGFMVDTQYF
CDR3 DNA: TGTGCCAGCAGCTTAGTGCGGGGTTTTATGGTAGATACGCAGTATTTT

J gene: TRBJ2-2
D gene: -
V gene: TRBV19
clone size: once
CDR3 protein: CASSIVEGVGRELFF
CDR3 DNA: TGTGCCAGTAGTATCGTTGAGGGGGTAGGGCGGGAGCTGTTTTTT

J gene: TRBJ2-2
D gene: -
V gene: TRBV30
clone size: -
CDR3 protein: CAWSGGGELFF
CDR3 DNA: TGTGCCTGGAGTGGGGGCGGGGAGCTGTTTTTT

J gene: TRBJ1-1
D gene: -
V gene: TRBV14
clone size: -
CDR3 protein: CASSEPVNTEAFF
CDR3 DNA: TGTGCCAGCAGCGAACCGGTGAACACTGAAGCTTTCTTT

J gene: TRBJ2-7
D gene: TRBD2
V gene: TRBV7-7
clone size: -
CDR3 protein: CASSHVAGEPYEQYF
CDR3 DNA: TGTGCCAGCAGCCACGTAGCGGGAGAACCCTACGAGCAGTACTTC

J gene: TRBJ1-5
D gene: -
V gene: TRBV5-6
clone size: -
CDR3 protein: CASSLKGRGYNQPQHF
CDR3 DNA: TGTGCCAGCAGCTTGAAAGGGAGAGGGTACAATCAGCCCCAGCATTTT

J gene: TRBJ1-6
D gene: -
V gene: TRBV30
clone size: -
CDR3 protein: CAWSGGPGSPLHF
CDR3 DNA: TGTGCCTGGAGTGGGGGCCCGGGGTCACCCCTCCACTTT

J gene: TRBJ2-7
D gene: -
V gene: TRBV3-1/TRBV3-2
clone size: -
CDR3 protein: CASSQDTYEQYF
CDR3 DNA: TGTGCCAGCAGCCAAGATACGTACGAGCAGTACTTC

J gene: TRBJ2-3
D gene: -
V gene: TRBV14
clone size: once
CDR3 protein: CASSHGPPDTQYF
CDR3 DNA: TGTGCCAGCAGCCACGGCCCGCCAGATACGCAGTATTTT

J gene: TRBJ2-4
D gene: -
V gene: TRBV7-3
clone size: -
CDR3 protein: CASSSDSLNIQYF
CDR3 DNA: TGTGCCAGCAGCTCGGACAGTCTTAACATTCAGTACTTC

J gene: TRBJ1-5
D gene: -
V gene: TRBV15
clone size: -
CDR3 protein: CATSRDLKQANQPQHF
CDR3 DNA: TGTGCCACCAGCAGAGATCTCAAACAGGCTAATCAGCCCCAGCATTTT

J gene: TRBJ1-5
D gene: -
V gene: TRBV2
clone size: -
CDR3 protein: CASGRGGSGNQPQHF
CDR3 DNA: TGTGCCAGCGGCCGCGGCGGGTCGGGCAATCAGCCCCAGCATTTT

J gene: TRBJ1-4
D gene: -
V gene: TRBV2
clone size: -
CDR3 protein: CASRQRGGTLEKLFF
CDR3 DNA: TGTGCCAGCCGTCAAAGGGGAGGTACCCTTGAAAAACTGTTTTTT

J gene: TRBJ1-4
D gene: -
V gene: TRBV14
clone size: -
CDR3 protein: CASSEIRPGLWGTNEKLFF
CDR3 DNA: TGTGCCAGCAGCGAAATCCGACCGGGCCTCTGGGGGACTAATGAAAAACTGTTTTTT

J gene: TRBJ2-2
D gene: -
V gene: TRBV25-1
clone size: -
CDR3 protein: CASSRDSHTGELFF
CDR3 DNA: TGTGCCAGCAGCAGGGACTCTCACACCGGGGAGCTGTTTTTT

J gene: TRBJ1-2
D gene: -
V gene: TRBV28
clone size: -
CDR3 protein: CASSSFGQGLTNYGYTF
CDR3 DNA: TGTGCCAGCAGTTCATTTGGGCAGGGATTGACTAACTATGGCTACACCTTC

J gene: TRBJ2-5
D gene: -
V gene: TRBV4-2
clone size: -
CDR3 protein: CASSQDRGGQETQYF
CDR3 DNA: TGTGCCAGCAGCCAAGATAGGGGGGGGCAAGAGACCCAGTACTTC

J gene: TRBJ1-1
D gene: -
V gene: TRBV7-6
clone size: -
CDR3 protein: CASSLREGAEAFF
CDR3 DNA: TGTGCCAGCAGCTTAAGGGAGGGAGCTGAAGCTTTCTTT

J gene: TRBJ2-3
D gene: -
V gene: TRBV6-5
clone size: -
CDR3 protein: CASSITGRTDTQYF
CDR3 DNA: TGTGCCAGCAGTATAACGGGGCGCACAGATACGCAGTATTTT

J gene: TRBJ2-7
D gene: TRBD2
V gene: TRBV2
clone size: -
CDR3 protein: CASRNGRATYEQYF
CDR3 DNA: TGTGCCAGCAGGAACGGGAGGGCGACCTACGAGCAGTACTTC

J gene: TRBJ2-1
D gene: -
V gene: TRBV28
clone size: -
CDR3 protein: CASSLNPGSGVGEQFF
CDR3 DNA: TGTGCCAGCAGTTTAAATCCCGGGAGTGGGGTAGGGGAGCAGTTCTTC

J gene: TRBJ2-6
D gene: -
V gene: TRBV5-1
clone size: -
CDR3 protein: CASRTDPGWANVLTF
CDR3 DNA: TGCGCCAGTCGGACAGACCCGGGCTGGGCCAACGTCCTGACTTTC

J gene: TRBJ2-7
D gene: -
V gene: TRBV14
clone size: -
CDR3 protein: CASSLRGAGYEQYF
CDR3 DNA: TGTGCCAGCAGCCTGCGAGGAGCTGGCTACGAGCAGTACTTC

J gene: TRBJ1-5
D gene: -
V gene: TRBV9
clone size: -
CDR3 protein: CASGQGQGGQPQHF
CDR3 DNA: TGTGCCAGCGGCCAGGGGCAGGGAGGGCAGCCCCAGCATTTT

J gene: TRBJ2-3
D gene: -
V gene: TRBV14
clone size: -
CDR3 protein: CASSQDLGGYTDTQYF
CDR3 DNA: TGTGCCAGCAGCCAAGATCTAGGCGGATACACAGATACGCAGTATTTT

J gene: TRBJ1-3
D gene: -
V gene: TRBV5-1
clone size: few
CDR3 protein: CASSPIGGNTIYF
CDR3 DNA: TGCGCCAGCAGCCCCATTGGGGGAAACACCATATATTTT

J gene: TRBJ2-7
D gene: TRBD2
V gene: TRBV11-3
clone size: -
CDR3 protein: CASSPIGTSIHEQYF
CDR3 DNA: TGTGCCAGCAGCCCTATCGGGACTAGCATCCACGAGCAGTACTTC

J gene: TRBJ2-7
D gene: -
V gene: TRBV10-3
clone size: -
CDR3 protein: CAISEVGGINTYEQYF
CDR3 DNA: TGTGCCATCAGTGAGGTGGGGGGCATCAACACCTACGAGCAGTACTTC

J gene: TRBJ2-1
D gene: TRBD2
V gene: TRBV5-4
clone size: -
CDR3 protein: CASSRGGAIFSEQFF
CDR3 DNA: TGTGCCAGCAGCCGCGGGGGGGCGATTTTTAGTGAGCAGTTCTTC

J gene: TRBJ2-5
D gene: -
V gene: TRBV5-1
clone size: -
CDR3 protein: CASSLVIMETQYF
CDR3 DNA: TGCGCCAGCAGCTTGGTCATAATGGAGACCCAGTACTTC

J gene: TRBJ2-1
D gene: -
V gene: TRBV9
clone size: few
CDR3 protein: CASSVGGDEQFF
CDR3 DNA: TGTGCCAGCAGCGTAGGCGGAGATGAGCAGTTCTTC

J gene: TRBJ2-3
D gene: -
V gene: TRBV6-6
clone size: -
CDR3 protein: CASSSRVTQYF
CDR3 DNA: TGTGCCAGCAGTTCCCGGGTTACGCAGTATTTT

J gene: TRBJ1-4
D gene: TRBD1
V gene: TRBV20-1
clone size: -
CDR3 protein: CSASVWGQSHEKLFF
CDR3 DNA: TGCAGTGCTAGTGTTTGGGGACAGAGTCACGAAAAACTGTTTTTT

J gene: TRBJ1-2
D gene: -
V gene: TRBV28
clone size: -
CDR3 protein: CASSSSSTNYGYTF
CDR3 DNA: TGTGCCAGCAGCTCCTCCTCGACGAATTATGGCTATACCTTC

J gene: TRBJ2-7
D gene: -
V gene: TRBV5-8
clone size: -
CDR3 protein: CASSSVYEQYF
CDR3 DNA: TGTGCCAGCAGCTCCGTCTACGAGCAGTACTTC

J gene: TRBJ1-1
D gene: -
V gene: TRBV5-4
clone size: -
CDR3 protein: CASSPDVKGGMNTEAFF
CDR3 DNA: TGTGCCAGCAGCCCAGACGTAAAGGGGGGCATGAACACTGAAGCTTTCTTT

J gene: TRBJ1-2
D gene: TRBD1
V gene: TRBV4-1
clone size: -
CDR3 protein: CASSRHLGTEGTNYGYTF
CDR3 DNA: TGCGCCAGCAGCCGGCATCTAGGGACAGAGGGGACTAACTATGGCTACACCTTC

J gene: TRBJ1-3
D gene: -
V gene: TRBV5-6
clone size: -
CDR3 protein: CASSNTPFSGNTIYF
CDR3 DNA: TGTGCCAGCAGTAACACACCATTCTCTGGAAACACCATATATTTT

J gene: TRBJ2-5
D gene: -
V gene: TRBV24-1
clone size: -
CDR3 protein: CATSDAGEGGETQYF
CDR3 DNA: TGTGCCACCAGTGATGCAGGGGAGGGGGGGGAGACCCAGTACTTC